This T cell receptor (beta chain) stems from a study of T cells in narcolepsy. Overall study findings and caveats: Blood of same and different patients, but not healthy controls, reportedly held recurring autoreactive clonotypes.

About this clone itself: What it binds is not known.

TCRdb's table, derived via immunoSEQ multiplex PCR, lists solely in-frame clones and lacks some. The sample consists of fewer than 40,000 clones, 75% to 85% of them appearing once. CDR1 and CDR2 from the germline V gene are SGHNT and YENEEA. The CDR3 loop spans 15 amino acids. V dropped 1 base and J dropped 6; count of bases not matched to a gene: 8. The TCR was taken from a human donor with narcolepsy. The V and J genes are TRBV11-3 and TRBJ2-7; 8 nucleotides agree with TRBD2. The sample was CD45RA- memory CD4+ T cells from PBMCs. CDR3 in amino acids: CASSLARASGFEQYF. In nucleotides, the CDR3 is TGTGCCAGCAGCTTAGCGCGAGCTAGCGGGTTCGAGCAGTACTTC.